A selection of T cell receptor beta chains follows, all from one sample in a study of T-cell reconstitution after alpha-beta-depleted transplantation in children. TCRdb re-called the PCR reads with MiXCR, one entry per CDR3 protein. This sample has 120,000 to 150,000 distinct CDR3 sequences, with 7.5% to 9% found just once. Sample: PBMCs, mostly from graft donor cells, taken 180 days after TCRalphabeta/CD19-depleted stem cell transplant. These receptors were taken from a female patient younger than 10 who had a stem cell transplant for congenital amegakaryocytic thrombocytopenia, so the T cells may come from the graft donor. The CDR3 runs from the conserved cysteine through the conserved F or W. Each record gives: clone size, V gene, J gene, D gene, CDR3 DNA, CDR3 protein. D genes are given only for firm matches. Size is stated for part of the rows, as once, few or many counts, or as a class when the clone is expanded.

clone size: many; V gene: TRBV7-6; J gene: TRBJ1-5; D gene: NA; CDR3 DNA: TGTGCCAGCAGCTGGGGGACCACTAATCAGCCCCAGCATTTT; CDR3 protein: CASSWGTTNQPQHF
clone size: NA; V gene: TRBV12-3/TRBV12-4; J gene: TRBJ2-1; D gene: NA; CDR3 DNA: TGTGCCAGCAGTTTGAGGCGGGGCGCCTACAATGAGCAGTTCTTC; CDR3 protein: CASSLRRGAYNEQFF
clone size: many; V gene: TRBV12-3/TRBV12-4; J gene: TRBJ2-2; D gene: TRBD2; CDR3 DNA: TGTGCCAGCAGTTTTATGGGAGGGTACACCGGGGAGCTGTTTTTT; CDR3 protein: CASSFMGGYTGELFF
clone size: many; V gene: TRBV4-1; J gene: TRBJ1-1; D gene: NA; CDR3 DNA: TGCGCCAGCAGCCAAGTACAGACTAACACTGAAGCTTTCTTT; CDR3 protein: CASSQVQTNTEAFF
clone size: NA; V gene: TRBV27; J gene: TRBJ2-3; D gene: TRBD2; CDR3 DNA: TGTGCCAGCAGTTTGATTTGGGCGGGAGGGCTTTCCACAGATACGCAGTATTTT; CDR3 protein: CASSLIWAGGLSTDTQYF
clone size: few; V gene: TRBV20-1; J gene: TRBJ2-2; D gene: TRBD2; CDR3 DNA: TGCAGTACTCAGGGACTAGCGGGAAGAGGAGGGGAGCTGTTTTTT; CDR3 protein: CSTQGLAGRGGELFF
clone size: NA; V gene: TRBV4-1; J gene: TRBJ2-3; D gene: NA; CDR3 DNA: TGCGCCAGCAGCCAAGAAAGTTGGCAAGCCGGTGATACGCAGTATTTT; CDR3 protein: CASSQESWQAGDTQYF
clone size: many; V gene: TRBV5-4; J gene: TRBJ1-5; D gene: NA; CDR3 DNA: TGTGCCAGCAGCTTCAAGAATCAGCCCCAGCATTTT; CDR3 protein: CASSFKNQPQHF
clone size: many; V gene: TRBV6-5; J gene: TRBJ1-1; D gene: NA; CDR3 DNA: TGTGCCAGCAGTCCCGATATGAACACTGAAGCTTTCTTT; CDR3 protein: CASSPDMNTEAFF
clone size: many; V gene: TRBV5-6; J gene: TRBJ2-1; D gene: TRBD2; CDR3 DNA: TGTGCCAGCAGGACTAGCTACGTTGAGCAGTTCTTC; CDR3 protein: CASRTSYVEQFF
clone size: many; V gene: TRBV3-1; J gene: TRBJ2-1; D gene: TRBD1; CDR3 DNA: TGTGCCAGCAGACGTCAACCGGGACAGGGTTGGGATGAGCAGTTCTTC; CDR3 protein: CASRRQPGQGWDEQFF
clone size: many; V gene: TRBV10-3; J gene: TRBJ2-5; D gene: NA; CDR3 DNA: TGTGCCATCAGTGAGTCGGGGGGGCGTGGGGAGACCCAGTACTTC; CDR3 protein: CAISESGGRGETQYF
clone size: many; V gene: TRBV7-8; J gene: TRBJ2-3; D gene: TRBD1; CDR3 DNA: TGTGCCAGCAGGGACAGGGGGGGCCGTAGTCCAGATACGCAGTATTTT; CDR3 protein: CASRDRGGRSPDTQYF
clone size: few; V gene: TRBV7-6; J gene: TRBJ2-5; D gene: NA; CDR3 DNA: TGTGCCAGCAGCCCTCAGGAATGGCGGTCTCAAGAGACCCAGTACTTC; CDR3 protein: CASSPQEWRSQETQYF
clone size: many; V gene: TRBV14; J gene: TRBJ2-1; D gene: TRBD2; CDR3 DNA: TGTGCCAGCAGCACACATCTAATAGCGGGAGAGTACAATGAGCAGTTCTTC; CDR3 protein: CASSTHLIAGEYNEQFF
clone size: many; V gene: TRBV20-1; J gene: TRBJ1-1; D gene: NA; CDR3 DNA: TGCAGTTCATCAAGTCGACGGGGGGGGAACACTGAAGCTTTCTTT; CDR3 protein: CSSSSRRGGNTEAFF
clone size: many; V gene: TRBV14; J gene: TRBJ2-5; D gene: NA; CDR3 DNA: TGTGCCAGCAGCCGGCGGCTGGAGCCCGAAGAGACCCAGTACTTC; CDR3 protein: CASSRRLEPEETQYF
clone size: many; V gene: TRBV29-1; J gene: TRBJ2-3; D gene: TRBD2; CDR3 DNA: TGCAGCGCCCAGACTAGCGGGATAAATACAGATACGCAGTATTTT; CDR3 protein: CSAQTSGINTDTQYF
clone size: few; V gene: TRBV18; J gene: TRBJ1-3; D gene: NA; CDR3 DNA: TGTGCCAGCTCACCTTCGATTGGAAACACCATATATTTT; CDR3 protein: CASSPSIGNTIYF
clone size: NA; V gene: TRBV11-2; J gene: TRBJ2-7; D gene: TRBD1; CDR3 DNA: TGTGCCAGCAGCCACTGGGACAGGGGCACCTACGAGCAGTACTTC; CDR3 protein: CASSHWDRGTYEQYF
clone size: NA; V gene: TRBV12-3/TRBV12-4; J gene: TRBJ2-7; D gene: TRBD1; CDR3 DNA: TGTGCCAGCAGTTTAAGACAGGGGTACTCCTACGAGCAGTACTTC; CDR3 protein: CASSLRQGYSYEQYF
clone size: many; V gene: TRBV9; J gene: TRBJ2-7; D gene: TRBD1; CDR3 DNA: TGTGCCAGCAGCGGATGGACAGGATTCTCCTACGAGCAGTACTTC; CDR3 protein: CASSGWTGFSYEQYF
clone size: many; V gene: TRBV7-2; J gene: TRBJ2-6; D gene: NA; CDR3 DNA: TGTGCCAGCAGCTTAGCTCGACTCCTGGGTGATAGCTCTGGGGCCAACGTCCTGACTTTC; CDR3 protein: CASSLARLLGDSSGANVLTF
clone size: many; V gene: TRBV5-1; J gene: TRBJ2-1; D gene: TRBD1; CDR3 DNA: TGCGCCAGCAGCTTGTCTTCTAGGGGACAGGGCCTTTACAATGAGCAGTTCTTC; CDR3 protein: CASSLSSRGQGLYNEQFF
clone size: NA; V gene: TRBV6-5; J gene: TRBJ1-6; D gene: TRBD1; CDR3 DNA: TGTGCCAGCAGTCACTCCGGGACAGCTAATTCACCCCTCCACTTT; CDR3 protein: CASSHSGTANSPLHF
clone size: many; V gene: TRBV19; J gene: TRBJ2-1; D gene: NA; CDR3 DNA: TGTGCCAGTAGTATTTCGGCAGGGGCCTACAATGAGCAGTTCTTC; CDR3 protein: CASSISAGAYNEQFF
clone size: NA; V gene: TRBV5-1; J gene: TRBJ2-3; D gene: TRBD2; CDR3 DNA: TGCGCCACCCGAGCGGGGCTCAGCACAGATACGCAGTATTTT; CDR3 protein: CATRAGLSTDTQYF
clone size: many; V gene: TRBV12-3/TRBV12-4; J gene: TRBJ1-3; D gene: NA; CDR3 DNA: TGTGCCAGCAAGCTCGGGTGGGGCCGCGGTCACTCTGGAAACACCATATATTTT; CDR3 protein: CASKLGWGRGHSGNTIYF
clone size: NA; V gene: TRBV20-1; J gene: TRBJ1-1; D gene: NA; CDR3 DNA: TGCAGTGCTAGACTGGTGGAGGACACTGAAGCTTTCTTT; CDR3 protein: CSARLVEDTEAFF
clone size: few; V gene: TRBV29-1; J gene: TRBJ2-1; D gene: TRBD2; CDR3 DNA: TGCAGCGTCCTAGGACTAGCCGACTCCTACAATGAGCAGTTCTTC; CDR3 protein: CSVLGLADSYNEQFF
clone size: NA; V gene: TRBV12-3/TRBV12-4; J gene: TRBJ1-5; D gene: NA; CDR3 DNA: TGTGCCAGCAGTTCCCTGGAGAGAAAGATCTTTAGCAATCAGCCCCAGCATTTT; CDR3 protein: CASSSLERKIFSNQPQHF
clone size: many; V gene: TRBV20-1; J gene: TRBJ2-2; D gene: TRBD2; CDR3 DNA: TGCAGTGCGAGAAGACCGGGACTAGCGGGGTCCGGGGAGCTGTTTTTT; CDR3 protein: CSARRPGLAGSGELFF
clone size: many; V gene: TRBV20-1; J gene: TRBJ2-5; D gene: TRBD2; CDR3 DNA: TGCAGTGCTAGGGGAAACTTAGCGGGCGGGGAAGAGACCCAGTACTTC; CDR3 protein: CSARGNLAGGEETQYF
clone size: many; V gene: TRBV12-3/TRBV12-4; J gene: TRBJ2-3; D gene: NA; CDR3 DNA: TGTGCCAGCAGCCCGGTGGTCACAGATACGCAGTATTTT; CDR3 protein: CASSPVVTDTQYF
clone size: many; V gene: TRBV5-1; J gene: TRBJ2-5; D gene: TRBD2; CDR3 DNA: TGCGCCAGCAGCCCAGGACTAGCGGGGGAAGAGACCCAGTACTTC; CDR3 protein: CASSPGLAGEETQYF
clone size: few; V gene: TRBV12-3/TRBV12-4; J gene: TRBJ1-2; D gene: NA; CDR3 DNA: TGTGCCAGCAGTTTCGGGATGGGAGGACGTGGCTACACCTTC; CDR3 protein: CASSFGMGGRGYTF
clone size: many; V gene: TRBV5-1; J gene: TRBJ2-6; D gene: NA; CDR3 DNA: TGCGCCAGCAGCTTCTGGTCCATTTCCTCTGGGGCCAACGTCCTGACTTTC; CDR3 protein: CASSFWSISSGANVLTF
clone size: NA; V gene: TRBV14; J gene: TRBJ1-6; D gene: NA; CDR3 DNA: TGTGCCAGCAGCCAGGGCAGGGTCAATTCACCCCTCCACTTT; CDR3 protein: CASSQGRVNSPLHF
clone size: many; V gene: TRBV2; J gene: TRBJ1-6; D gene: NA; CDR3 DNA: TGTGCCAGCAGTGATCCCAATTCACCCCTCCACTTT; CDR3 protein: CASSDPNSPLHF
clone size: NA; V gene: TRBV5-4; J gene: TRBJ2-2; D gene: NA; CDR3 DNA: TGTGCCAGCAGCGGAGGAGTCGGGTCCGGGGAGCTGTTTTTT; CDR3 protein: CASSGGVGSGELFF
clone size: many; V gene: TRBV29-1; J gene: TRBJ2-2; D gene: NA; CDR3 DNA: TGCAGCGTTGTGGGTTCTGGCGGGGAGCTGTTTTTT; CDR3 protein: CSVVGSGGELFF
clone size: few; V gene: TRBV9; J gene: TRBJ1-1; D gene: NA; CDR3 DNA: TGTGCCAGCAGCGCTACCCCGGACAGCCTATGGAACACTGAAGCTTTCTTT; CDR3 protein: CASSATPDSLWNTEAFF
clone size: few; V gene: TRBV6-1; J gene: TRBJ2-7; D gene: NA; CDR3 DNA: TGTGCCAGCAGAATTACAGGGTACCCCTCCTACGAGCAGTACTTC; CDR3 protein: CASRITGYPSYEQYF
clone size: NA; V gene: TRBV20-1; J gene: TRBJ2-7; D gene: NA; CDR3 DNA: TGCAGTGCTAGAATCGGGGGAATGGGGTACGAGCAGTACTTC; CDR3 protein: CSARIGGMGYEQYF
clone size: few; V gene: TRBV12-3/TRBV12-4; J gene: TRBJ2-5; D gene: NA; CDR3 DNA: TGTGCCAGCAGTTTAGGGGGCGAAGAGACCCAGTACTTC; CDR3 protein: CASSLGGEETQYF
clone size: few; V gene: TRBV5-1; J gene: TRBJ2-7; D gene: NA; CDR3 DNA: TGCGCCAGCAGCATTAGTGAAGTAGCCTACGAGCAGTACTTC; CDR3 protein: CASSISEVAYEQYF
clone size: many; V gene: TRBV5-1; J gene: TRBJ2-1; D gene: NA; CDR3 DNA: TGCGCCAGCTCATGGCGGAACCCGAAACACAATGAGCAGTTCTTC; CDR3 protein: CASSWRNPKHNEQFF
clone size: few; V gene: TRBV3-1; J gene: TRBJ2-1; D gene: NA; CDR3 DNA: TGTGCCAGCAGCCAGGACAGCCCCTACAATGAGCAGTTCTTC; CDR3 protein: CASSQDSPYNEQFF
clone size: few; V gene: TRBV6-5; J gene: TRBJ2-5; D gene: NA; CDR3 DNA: TGTGCCAGCAGTTCCGGGGGGCCAGGGAGGTTTAGTGAGACCCAGTACTTC; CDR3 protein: CASSSGGPGRFSETQYF
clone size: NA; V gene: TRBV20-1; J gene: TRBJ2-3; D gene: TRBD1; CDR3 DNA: TGCAGTGCCCCTGGGACAGGGACAGATACGCAGTATTTT; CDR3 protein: CSAPGTGTDTQYF
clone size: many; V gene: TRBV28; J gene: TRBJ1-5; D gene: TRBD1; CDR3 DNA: TGTGCCAGCAGTCCATTTCGACAGGGAAGACAGCCCCAGCATTTT; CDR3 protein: CASSPFRQGRQPQHF
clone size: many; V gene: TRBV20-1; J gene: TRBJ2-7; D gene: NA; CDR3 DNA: TGCAGTGCTACCACACCCGCGTACGAGCAGTACTTC; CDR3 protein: CSATTPAYEQYF
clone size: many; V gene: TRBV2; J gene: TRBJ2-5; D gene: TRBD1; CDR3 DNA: TGTGCCAGCAGTGTGGACAGGCAAGAGACCCAGTACTTC; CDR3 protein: CASSVDRQETQYF
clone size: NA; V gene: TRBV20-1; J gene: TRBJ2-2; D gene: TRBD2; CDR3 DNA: TGCAGTGCTAGAGATTGGAGACTAGCGGGGGAAACCGGGGAGCTGTTTTTT; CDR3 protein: CSARDWRLAGETGELFF
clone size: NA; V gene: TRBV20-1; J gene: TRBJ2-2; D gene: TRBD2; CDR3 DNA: TGCAGTGCTAGAGATGTCAGTAGCGGGAGTCCCACCGGGGAGCTGTTTTTT; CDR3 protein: CSARDVSSGSPTGELFF
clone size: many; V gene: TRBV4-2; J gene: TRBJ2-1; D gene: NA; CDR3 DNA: TGTGCCAGCAGGCCCGGGGTAGCGGCAAACAATGAGCAGTTCTTC; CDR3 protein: CASRPGVAANNEQFF
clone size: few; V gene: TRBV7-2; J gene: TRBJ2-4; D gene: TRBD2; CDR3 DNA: TGTGCCAGCAGCTTGGGGGGGGGTGACATTCAGTACTTC; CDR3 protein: CASSLGGGDIQYF
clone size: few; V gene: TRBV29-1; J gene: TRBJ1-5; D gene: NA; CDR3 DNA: TGCAGCGTGGCAGGGGATAGCAATCAGCCCCAGCATTTT; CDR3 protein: CSVAGDSNQPQHF
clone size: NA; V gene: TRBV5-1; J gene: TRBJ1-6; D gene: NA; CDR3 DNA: TGCGCCAGCAGCCTTGCGGGGGTCGCCTATAATTCACCCCTCCACTTT; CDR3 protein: CASSLAGVAYNSPLHF
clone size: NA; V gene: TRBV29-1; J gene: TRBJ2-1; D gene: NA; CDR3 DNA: TGCAGCGTCGGCTACAATGAGCAGTTCTTC; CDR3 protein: CSVGYNEQFF